The 29 T cell receptor beta chains listed next were all sequenced from one sample in a study of OX40 agonist ivuxolimab in advanced cancers. The method was immunoSEQ multiplex PCR; TCRdb's version includes in-frame clones alone and lacks a portion of them. The sample has tens of thousands of clones; roughly 90% are singletons. The input for sequencing was CD4+ or CD8+ T cells sorted from blood, taken in a trial of the OX40 agonist ivuxolimab. The receptors shown here come from an adult with an advanced solid tumor such as melanoma, head and neck, liver or kidney cancer.

V is TRBV7-2 and J is TRBJ2-1; TRBD2 matches 10 bases. The germline V gene has CDR1 SGHTA and CDR2 FQGNSA. The J segment lost 3 bases and the V segment lost 2 bases, leaving 7 bases of the junction unmatched. This CDR3 region has 17 residues. The CDR3 region has the DNA TGTGCCAGCAGCTTACTCCCGGGGACTAGCGTCTACAATGAGCAGTTCTTC. Its protein is CASSLLPGTSVYNEQFF.

The CDR3, as DNA: TGTGCCAGCAGCGTAGATCTGGAGAGTTCACCCCTCCACTTT. This codes for CASSVDLESSPLHF. V and J are TRBV9 and TRBJ1-6; D not certain. This CDR3 has 14 residues. Trimming stripped 0 bases from V and 9 bases from J, with 10 bases between. CDR1 and CDR2 (germline): SGDLS, YYNGEE.

The chain recombines TRBV6-5 with TRBJ2-7; D might be TRBD1 (6 bases). Germline CDR1 and CDR2: MNHEY and SVGAGI. Trimming stripped 6 bases from V and 6 bases from J, with 18 bases between. CDR3 length: 14 residues. Here the CDR3 reads CASRSPQGTLEQYF. The CDR3 bases are TGTGCCAGCAGATCGCCACAGGGCACTCTCGAGCAGTACTTC.

The CDR3 region is CASSFFTTRTGGRTEAFF. The DNA of the CDR3 is TGTGCCAGCAGTTTTTTTACCACCCGGACAGGAGGGCGGACTGAAGCTTTCTTT. The chain joins TRBV5-6 to TRBJ1-1; the match to TRBD1 covers 7 bases. The junction had 21 bases not matched to a gene; V was cut back by 5 bases and J by 5 bases. The germline V gene encodes CDR1 SGHDT and CDR2 YYEEEE. CDR3 length equals 18 residues.

This clone was picked up a small number of times. This chain joins TRBV29-1 and TRBJ2-5; D perhaps matches TRBD1 (6 bases). The ends were cut back, 6 bases at V and 7 bases at J, with 12 bases in the middle. This CDR3 has 11 amino acids. Per the germline V gene, CDR1 is SQVTM and CDR2 is ANQGSEA. The CDR3 DNA reads as TGCAGCGTAGGGGGATCAGGGACCCAGTACTTC. Translation: CSVGGSGTQYF. The full variable domain, rest sourced from reference TRBV29-1 and TRBJ2-5, is SAVISQKPSRDICQRGTSLTIQCQVDSQVTMMFWYRQQPGQSLTLIATANQGSEATYESGFVIDKFPISRPNLTFSTLTVSNMSPEDSSIYLCSVGGSGTQYFGPGTRLLVL.

The J gene is TRBJ2-3, the V gene TRBV5-1; no firm D call. The CDR3 has 15 residues. Trimming took off 4 bases at V and 2 bases at J, with 14 bases between the two ends. Germline-derived CDR1 and CDR2 are SGHRS and YFSETQ. This CDR3 is CASSQVVGITDTQYF. The DNA of the CDR3 is TGCGCCAGCAGCCAGGTTGTAGGGATCACAGATACGCAGTATTTT.

This clone was seen a single time. This sequence joins TRBV5-1 and TRBJ2-1, with D perhaps matching TRBD2 (5 bases). The CDR3 runs 15 residues. The germline gives CDR1 SGHRS, CDR2 YFSETQ. Trimming took 2 bases from V and 4 from J, leaving 13 bases between them. CDR3 bases: TGCGCCAGCAGCTTAGAGGGCGAGCGGTACAATGAGCAGTTCTTC. Amino acid sequence: CASSLEGERYNEQFF.

The V call is TRBV9, the J call TRBJ2-3; D perhaps matches TRBD2 (7 bases). The CDR3 is 15 amino acids. CDR1 and CDR2 (germline): SGDLS, YYNGEE. V shed 1 base and J shed 2 bases, with 11 bases lying between them. Here the CDR3 DNA reads TGTGCCAGCAGCGTAACGGCGGGGGCCACAGATACGCAGTATTTT. It is translated as CASSVTAGATDTQYF.

In nucleotides, the CDR3 is TGTGCCAGCAGTTCAAGAAGGGGCTTAATGAGCTCTGACAATGAGCAGTTCTTC. This gives the protein CASSSRRGLMSSDNEQFF. J is TRBJ2-1 and V is TRBV27; the D gene is possibly TRBD1 (5 bases). Per germline, CDR1 MNHEY and CDR2 SMNVEV (reference sequence). V was trimmed by 4 bases and J by 5 bases, leaving 24 bases between them. The CDR3 extends over 18 amino acids.

This chain connects TRBV28 to TRBJ2-1; D tentatively reads TRBD1 or TRBD2 (5 bases each). Trimming took off 1 base at V and 6 bases at J, with 16 bases between the two ends. Germline lookup yields CDR1 MDHEN and CDR2 SYDVKM. The length of the CDR3 is 16 residues. The CDR3 nucleotides read TGTGCCAGCAGTTTATCGGGGCAGGGAACTTTCAATGAGCAGTTCTTC. It specifies CASSLSGQGTFNEQFF.

V gene TRBV30 combines with J gene TRBJ2-7; D is uncertain. This CDR3 has 15 amino acids. Between the trimmed V and J ends, which lost 0 bases and 3 bases, there was a span of 15 bases. Germline V lookup: CDR1 GTSNPN, CDR2 SVGIG (reference sequence). The CDR3 region has the DNA TGTGCCTGGAGTGTATCTATAACCGCTGGCTACGAGCAGTACTTC. Translated, it gives CAWSVSITAGYEQYF. Based on the CDR3 plus reference TRBV30 and TRBJ2-7, the full variable domain is SQTIHQWPATLVQPVGSPLSLECTVEGTSNPNLYWYRQAAGRGLQLLFYSVGIGQISSEVPQNLSASRPQDRQFILSSKKLLLSDSGFYLCAWSVSITAGYEQYFGPGTRLTVT.

The gene calls are TRBV13 and TRBJ2-1; TRBD2 aligns across 11 bases. The V segment lost 5 bases and the J segment 4 bases; nucleotides outside the gene matches: 7. This CDR3 is 16 amino acids long. Germline assignment: CDR1 PRHDT and CDR2 FYEKMQ (reference sequence). The CDR3 nucleotides are TGTGCCAGCAGCCAAGGTAGCGGGAGGGATTACAATGAGCAGTTCTTC. Protein sequence: CASSQGSGRDYNEQFF.

The V gene is TRBV30, the J gene TRBJ1-1; D is undetermined. V dropped 2 bases and J dropped 0 bases, with 7 bases sitting between them. The germline V gene encodes CDR1 GTSNPN and CDR2 SVGIG (reference sequence). The CDR3 is made up of 13 amino acids. The CDR3 is CAWSLYMNTEAFF. The CDR3 coding sequence is TGTGCCTGGAGTCTATACATGAACACTGAAGCTTTCTTT.

This clone was seen once. This chain links TRBV11-2 with TRBJ2-5, with D perhaps matching TRBD1 (5 bases). The length of the CDR3 is 13 residues. V lost 6 bases, J lost 6 bases, and 14 bases lay in between. Germline CDR1 and CDR2: SGHAT and FQNNGV. The chain's CDR3 is CASSWARVQTQYF. The CDR3 DNA reads as TGTGCCAGCAGTTGGGCCAGGGTACAGACCCAGTACTTC.

The rearrangement uses TRBV6-6 and TRBJ1-4; a weak D match, TRBD1 (6 bases). V dropped 0 bases and J dropped 8 bases, with 16 bases sitting between them. The CDR3 sequence is 16 residues long. Germline V CDR1 and CDR2: MNHNY, SVGAGI (reference sequence). As DNA, the CDR3 is TGTGCCAGCAGTTACTCTCCGGACAGCCCGGACGAAAAACTGTTTTTT. It translates to CASSYSPDSPDEKLFF.

This chain connects TRBV7-7 to TRBJ2-5; TRBD2 matches at 16 bases. V dropped 3 bases and J dropped 5; count of bases not matched to a gene: 9. Germline CDR1 is SSHAT and CDR2 is FNYEAQ (reference sequence). This CDR3 is built from 18 residues. The CDR3 nucleotides are TGTGCCAGCAGCTTTAGGTCACCGGGACTAGCGGGAGGGGAGACCCAGTACTTC. The encoded protein is CASSFRSPGLAGGETQYF.

This sequence joins TRBV28 and TRBJ2-7; TRBD2 is a possible D gene (6 bases). CDR1 and CDR2 from the germline V gene are MDHEN and SYDVKM. The ends were cut back, 4 bases at V and 1 base at J, with 14 bases in the middle. The CDR3 is 15 residues long. The CDR3 reads CASSSWTTNSYEQYF. The CDR3 region has the DNA TGTGCCAGCAGTTCATGGACTACCAATTCCTACGAGCAGTACTTC.

The chain recombines TRBV9 with TRBJ1-4; TRBD1 matches at 7 bases. The J segment lost 1 base and the V segment lost 4 bases, leaving 4 bases of the junction unmatched. CDR1 and CDR2 (germline): SGDLS, YYNGEE. The CDR3 loop spans 15 amino acids. The CDR3 region has the DNA TGTGCCAGCAGCCCCCGACAGGGAACTAATGAAAAACTGTTTTTT. This translates into CASSPRQGTNEKLFF.

The chain combines TRBV9 with TRBJ2-5; the match to TRBD1 covers 8 bases. Germline CDR1 and CDR2: SGDLS and YYNGEE. Losses at the gene ends were 0 bases for V and 5 bases for J; bases not matched to a gene: 3. The CDR3 runs 14 residues. The CDR3 sequence: CASSVATGVETQYF. The CDR3 coding sequence is TGTGCCAGCAGCGTAGCGACAGGGGTGGAGACCCAGTACTTC.

The genes are TRBV7-2 and TRBJ1-5; no firm D call. V was cut by 5 bases and J by 3 bases, with 14 bases left in between. The CDR3 sequence is 15 residues long. Per germline, CDR1 SGHTA and CDR2 FQGNSA. The CDR3 spells CASSVDTTPNQPQHF. The CDR3 DNA is TGTGCCAGCAGCGTAGACACTACCCCCAATCAGCCCCAGCATTTT.

This sequence joins TRBV27 and TRBJ2-5; TRBD1 aligns across 7 bases. The CDR3 runs to 14 residues. V was pared by 8 bases and J by 5 bases, with 11 bases of the junction left unmatched. Looked up from germline, CDR1 is MNHEY and CDR2 is SMNVEV (reference sequence). CDR3 loop: CASGSMDRLETQYF. The CDR3 DNA follows: TGTGCCAGCGGGTCGATGGACAGGCTGGAGACCCAGTACTTC.

The count of this clone is one. The chain employs TRBV19 and TRBJ2-2; D is undetermined. V lost 2 bases, J lost 1 base, and 5 bases lay in between. The CDR3 is 14 amino acids. Germline V gene sequence: CDR1 LNHDA, CDR2 SQIVND (reference sequence). The CDR3 DNA sequence: TGTGCCAGTAGTATAAACAGGAACACCGGGGAGCTGTTTTTT. This encodes CASSINRNTGELFF. The full variable domain, its missing parts supplied by reference TRBV19 and TRBJ2-2, is DGGITQSPKYLFRKEGQNVTLSCEQNLNHDAMYWYRQDPGQGLRLIYYSQIVNDFQKGDIAEGYSVSREKKESFPLTVTSAQKNPTAFYLCASSINRNTGELFFGEGSRLTVL.

DNA of the CDR3: TGTGCCAGCAGTGAAGGATTTTCCTACGAGCAGTACTTC. Translating it yields CASSEGFSYEQYF. The chain links TRBV2 to TRBJ2-7; D uncertain. Trimming left V 1 base short and J 1 base short, with 5 bases between. The CDR3 is 13 amino acids. The germline CDR1 and CDR2 sequences are SNHLY and FYNNEI.

The CDR3 nucleotides are TGTGCCAGCAGTTATGACAGGGCCAATGAGCAGTTCTTC. It encodes CASSYDRANEQFF. The V gene is TRBV5-4, the J gene TRBJ2-1; 7 positions match TRBD1. V shed 5 bases and J 6 bases; nucleotides not matched to a gene: 5. In germline, CDR1 is SGHNT, CDR2 YYREEE (reference sequence). This CDR3 is 13 amino acids long.

The V and J genes are TRBV19 and TRBJ1-1; D is uncertain. Germline CDR1 reads LNHDA; CDR2 reads SQIVND (reference sequence). This CDR3 region has 14 residues. The ends were cut back, 1 base at V and 4 bases at J, with 10 bases in the middle. The CDR3 DNA is TGTGCCAGTAGTATAGGCGCTCGTGGCACTGAAGCTTTCTTT. Its protein product is CASSIGARGTEAFF.

Of note for this clone: The junction differs from germline at one of its ends, possibly a read error. The chain links TRBV5-4 to TRBJ2-3, with 7 bases aligning to TRBD1. Per germline, CDR1 SGHNT and CDR2 YYREEE (reference sequence). The CDR3 totals 14 residues. The CDR3: CASSWDSSTDTRYF. The CDR3 bases are TGTGCCAGCAGCTGGGACAGTAGCACAGATACGCGGTATTTT.

This sequence joins TRBV9 and TRBJ2-2; the D is unclear. CDR1 and CDR2 from the germline V gene are SGDLS and YYNGEE. The CDR3 has 16 amino acids. V lost 1 base and J lost 4, with 14 bases in between. The CDR3 here is CASSVRLEAVTGELFF. The CDR3 DNA reads as TGTGCCAGCAGCGTACGCCTAGAAGCCGTCACCGGGGAGCTGTTTTTT.

This chain links TRBV4-2 with TRBJ2-1, with 10 positions matching TRBD2. The J segment lost 7 bases and the V segment lost 4 bases, leaving 19 bases of the junction unmatched. In germline, CDR1 is LGHNA, CDR2 YNFKEQ. The CDR3 covers 19 residues. Written as DNA, the CDR3 is TGTGCCAGCAGCCCACTACCCGGAGCGGGAGGGGCTCAACTAAATGAGCAGTTCTTC. Translation gives CASSPLPGAGGAQLNEQFF.

The CDR3 reads CASSDEPYGYTF. CDR3 nucleotides: TGTGCCAGCAGTGACGAACCCTATGGCTACACCTTC. The V call is TRBV25-1, the J call TRBJ1-2; no clear D gene. Germline V lookup: CDR1 MGHDK, CDR2 SYGVNS. The CDR3 runs 12 residues. The germline V and J ends were trimmed by 3 bases and 4 bases, with 6 bases remaining between them.